This T cell receptor beta chain derives from a study of cytomegalovirus exposure and HLA in healthy donors. General observations from the study: Follow-up analysis later connected one missense variant in DCLRE1C with trimming of TCR beta V- and J-genes. Specificity for CMV antigens was confirmed in vitro for three of the CMV-associated chains. CMV serostatus was the sole immune exposure information available. As a later analysis revealed, most CMV-associated TCR beta chains appeared HLA-restricted.

As to this clone: Its target is not known.

60 Vbeta and 13 Jbeta primers were used in PCR. Data came from immunoSEQ multiplex PCR; TCRdb stores just in-frame clones and leaves some out. The table includes 150,000 or so clones, about 80% detected once. The sequencing sample was made of PBMCs. This TCR was recovered from a man in his thirties or forties in good health and CMV-seronegative.

The CDR3 sequence is CASSQGWKGLSQGFYEQYF. DNA for the CDR3: TGCGCCAGCAGCCAAGGGTGGAAAGGGTTAAGTCAGGGGTTCTACGAGCAGTACTTC. This chain connects TRBV4-1 to TRBJ2-7, with a tentative D call TRBD1 (6 bases). V lost 1 base to trimming and J lost 3 bases, with 25 bases between them. The CDR3 covers 19 residues. From germline, CDR1 is MGHRA and CDR2 YSYEKL.